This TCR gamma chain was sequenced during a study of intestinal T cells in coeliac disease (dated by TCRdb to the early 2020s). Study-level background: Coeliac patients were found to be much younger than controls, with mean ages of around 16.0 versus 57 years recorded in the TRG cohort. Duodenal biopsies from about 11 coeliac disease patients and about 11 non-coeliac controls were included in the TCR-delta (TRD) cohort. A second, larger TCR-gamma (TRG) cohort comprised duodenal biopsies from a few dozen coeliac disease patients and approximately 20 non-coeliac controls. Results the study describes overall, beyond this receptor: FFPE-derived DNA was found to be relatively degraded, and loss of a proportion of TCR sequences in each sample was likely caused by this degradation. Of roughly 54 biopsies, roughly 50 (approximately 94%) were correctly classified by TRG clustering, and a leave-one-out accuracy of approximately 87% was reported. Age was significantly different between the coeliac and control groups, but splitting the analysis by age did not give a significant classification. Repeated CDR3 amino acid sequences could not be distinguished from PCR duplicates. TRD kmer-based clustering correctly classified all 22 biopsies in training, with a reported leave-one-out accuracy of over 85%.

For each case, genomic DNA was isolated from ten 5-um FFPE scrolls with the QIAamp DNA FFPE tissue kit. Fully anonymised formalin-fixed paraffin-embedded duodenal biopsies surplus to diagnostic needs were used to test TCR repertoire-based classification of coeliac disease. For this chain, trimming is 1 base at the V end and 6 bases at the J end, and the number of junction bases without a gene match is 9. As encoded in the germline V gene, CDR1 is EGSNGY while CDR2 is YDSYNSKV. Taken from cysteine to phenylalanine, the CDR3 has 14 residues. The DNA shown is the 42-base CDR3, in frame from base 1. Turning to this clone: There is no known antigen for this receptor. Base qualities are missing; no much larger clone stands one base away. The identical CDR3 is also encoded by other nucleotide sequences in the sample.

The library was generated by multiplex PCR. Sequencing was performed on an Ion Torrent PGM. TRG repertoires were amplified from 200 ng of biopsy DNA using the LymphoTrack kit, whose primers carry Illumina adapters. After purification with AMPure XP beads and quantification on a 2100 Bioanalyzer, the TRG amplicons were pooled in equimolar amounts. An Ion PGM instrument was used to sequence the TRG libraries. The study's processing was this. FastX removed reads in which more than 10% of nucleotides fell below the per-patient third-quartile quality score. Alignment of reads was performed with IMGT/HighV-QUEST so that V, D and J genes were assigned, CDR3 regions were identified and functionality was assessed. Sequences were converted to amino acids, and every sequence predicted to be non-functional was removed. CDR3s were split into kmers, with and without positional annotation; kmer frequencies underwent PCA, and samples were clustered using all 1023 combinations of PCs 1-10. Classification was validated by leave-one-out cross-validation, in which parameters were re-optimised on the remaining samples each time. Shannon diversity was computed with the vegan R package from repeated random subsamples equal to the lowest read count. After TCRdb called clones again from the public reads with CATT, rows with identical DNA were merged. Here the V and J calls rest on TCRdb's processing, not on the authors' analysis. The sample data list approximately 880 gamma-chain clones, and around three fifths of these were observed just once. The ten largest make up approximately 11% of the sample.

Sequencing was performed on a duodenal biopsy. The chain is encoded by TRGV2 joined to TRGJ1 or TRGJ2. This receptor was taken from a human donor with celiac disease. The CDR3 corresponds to CATWDGPRFYKKLF. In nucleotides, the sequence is TGTGCCACCTGGGACGGCCCCCGATTTTATAAGAAACTCTTT.